Below, one TCR beta chain is given with its context. The target antigen is unknown. Mouse gene names apply. The read terminates 1 residue ahead of where the CDR3 ends, so the germline J gene completes it. Sequencing of TCRbeta CDR3 at survey depth gave sequences and template counts. Method: immunoSEQ multiplex PCR; TCRdb's copy keeps in-frame clones and lacks some. The sample lists roughly 8,900 clones; about 47% were seen once. This specimen comes from a study of tissue T cells after allogeneic stem cell transplantation. Study-wide findings and caveats: Anatomically similar tissues had similar TCR repertoires within each patient. In patients and mice, blood and spleen missed much of tissue repertoire.

The CDR3 sequence is 13 residues long. CDR1 is KGHTA and CDR2 is FQNQQP in the germline V gene. Time point defined: mouse harvest day 7 after allogeneic transplant. Mouse grafts combined 10^7 T-cell-depleted bone marrow cells with 10^6 splenic CD5+ T cells. This mouse GVHD model was MHC-mismatched B6 to BALB/c, profiled day 7 or 14. Sequencing input: gut tissue. This TCR came from a female BALB/c mouse given C57BL/6 T cells with graft-versus-host disease after an allogeneic hematopoietic cell transplant. V gene TRBV23 combines with J gene TRBJ2-5. The CDR3: CSSSRPYQDTQYF. The CDR3 DNA, read in part, is TGCTCCAGCAGTCGGCCCTACCAAGACACCCAGTAC.